This T cell receptor beta chain appears in the sequencing data of a study of T cells after posttransplantation cyclophosphamide (dated by TCRdb to the mid-2010s). Looking at the study overall: T cell repertoire reconstitution was tracked by TRB sequencing after myeloablative bone marrow transplantation in which posttransplantation cyclophosphamide was used as GVHD prophylaxis. Samples from 30 to 35 PTCy-treated patients, along with samples from 16 of their related bone marrow donors, underwent antigen receptor sequencing. Blood from all 35 or so PTCy patients who had 1-year posttransplant specimens underwent TRB sequencing. TRB sequencing was also done on up to about 3 additional blood samples from 2 to 5.2 years after transplant in 3 patients, and on pretransplant blood from a handful of patients. Because TRA and TRB clonality correlated tightly in several samples, later TCR analyses were limited to TRB. Public TRB sequences were compared against a database of over 3,600 sequences linked to responses to pathogens, tumor antigens, self-antigens and alloantigens.

Paper-wide results and their limitations: The TRB repertoires of T cells infiltrating skin or the GI tract showed only limited overlap with the TRB repertoires found in blood. Donor-recipient similarity was low at 1-2 months but rose over the first year, and later blood repertoires were often dominated by donor CD8+ memory clones. Across the roughly 48 patients, TRB clonality was highly associated with recipient CMV seropositivity and CMV reactivation, and diversity with PTCy was similar to that in the CNI/methotrexate controls.

Comments on this clone: Its antigen is not yet known. Per-base quality was not reported, and no clone a single base away is much larger than it.

CDR1 and CDR2 are drawn from the germline V gene: MNHNS, SASEGT. The CDR3 holds 12 amino acids from the cysteine to the phenylalanine. CDR3 DNA is the only sequence kept; it has 36 bases, read in frame from the first base. Trimming removed 2 bases from V and 6 bases from J, leaving 5 bases between the germline ends. Genomic DNA was the input for TRB sequencing, which was run either with the immunoSEQ assay at survey resolution or with the hsTCRB kit. On the authors' methods: The immunoSEQ software was used for initial read processing, and the LymphoSeq R package was used for repertoire analyses. Clonality was calculated as 1 minus normalized Shannon entropy, and the Gini coefficient was also calculated for each TRB dataset. Phenotypes of unsorted samples were inferred by mapping TRB sequences from sorted subsets of the recipient or donor onto the same recipient's unsorted samples. The immuneACCESS repertoire file appears here via TCRdb, limited to in-frame rearrangements. These files lack a portion of the clones; in checked studies, under half of the deficit traces to unresolved V genes, and the cause of the others is not known. The DNA was the basis for D and trimming; V, J and clone size are from that table. The sample yields just over 65,000 clones; 85% to 95% were counted once. The ten largest clones take up about 3% of the sample.

Related bone marrow donors provided peripheral blood samples on the day of marrow donation. Peripheral blood and bone marrow mononuclear cells were isolated by Ficoll-Hypaque density centrifugation and cryopreserved. Input material: PBMCs. The receptor was derived from a woman aged 25-40 years in good health and a related stem cell transplant donor. The receptor chain draws on TRBV6-1 and TRBJ2-1; TRBD2 is a possible D gene, resting on 5 matching bases. The CDR3 protein sequence reads: CASSERGNEQFF. The bases read TGTGCCAGCAGTGAACGGGGCAATGAGCAGTTCTTC.